The 23 T cell receptor beta chains in this list originate from one sample, sequenced in a study of control samples from healthy donors and cancer patients. The assay was immunoSEQ multiplex PCR, and TCRdb's table has in-frame clones only and misses some. The sample shows approximately 140,000 clones, 85% to 90% of them seen only once. The sample comprised PBMCs. Receptors were obtained from a man aged 50-59 years with head and neck cancer.

This chain joins TRBV7-3 and TRBJ2-7; tentatively, D is TRBD2 (6 bases). Deletions cut 5 bases from V and 1 base from J, with 15 bases between. Germline-derived CDR1 and CDR2 are SGHTA and FQGTGA. The CDR3 is made up of 15 amino acids. The CDR3 DNA sequence: TGTGCCAGCAGCCCCCTTCCGGGGGAGTCCTACGAGCAGTACTTC. This sequence encodes CASSPLPGESYEQYF.

The V and J genes are TRBV5-1 and TRBJ2-5; 8 bases align to TRBD2. This CDR3 spans 16 amino acids. CDR1 SGHRS and CDR2 YFSETQ come from the germline V gene. V dropped 0 bases and J dropped 1; count of bases not matched to a gene: 5. This CDR3 reads CASSLGTTSGQETQYF. The CDR3 DNA reads TGCGCCAGCAGCTTGGGAACCACTAGCGGCCAAGAGACCCAGTACTTC.

The chain employs TRBV11-2 and TRBJ2-3; TRBD2 matches at 9 bases. The CDR3 totals 17 residues. The germline V gene encodes CDR1 SGHAT and CDR2 FQNNGV. With V trimmed by 1 base and J by 2 bases, 7 bases remained unmatched. The CDR3 DNA sequence: TGTGCCAGCAGCTTAGGTTCCGCTAGCGGGGTCACAGATACGCAGTATTTT. Translation gives CASSLGSASGVTDTQYF.

The V gene is TRBV4-1, the J gene TRBJ2-7; D perhaps matches TRBD2 (5 bases). Trimming removed 1 base from V and 4 bases from J, with 8 bases in between. The CDR3 extends over 13 amino acids. The germline V gene has CDR1 MGHRA and CDR2 YSYEKL. The chain's CDR3 is CASSQAGRYEQYF. CDR3 coding DNA: TGCGCCAGCAGCCAAGCGGGAAGGTACGAGCAGTACTTC.

The chain recombines TRBV30 with TRBJ1-1; TRBD1 aligns across 9 bases. The V and J ends lost 6 bases and 0 bases, in that order; junction bases with no gene match: 8. From germline, CDR1 is GTSNPN and CDR2 SVGIG (reference sequence). The CDR3 loop spans 15 amino acids. In nucleotides, the CDR3 is TGTGCCTGCCGGGACAGGGTTTCTATGAACACTGAAGCTTTCTTT. Residues: CACRDRVSMNTEAFF.

For the CDR3, the DNA is TGTGCCAGCAGCGCGCAAACAGGGAGTTCTTATGGCTACACCTTC. This encodes CASSAQTGSSYGYTF. J is TRBJ1-2 and V is TRBV6-5, with D possibly matching TRBD1 (6 bases). The germline V and J ends were trimmed by 6 bases and 5 bases, with 19 bases remaining between them. This CDR3 has 15 amino acids. Looked up from germline, CDR1 is MNHEY and CDR2 is SVGAGI.

The CDR3 nucleotides read TGCGCCAGCAGCCGAGCCACCGGGACACCCTTAGGGGAGACCCAGTACTTC. It specifies CASSRATGTPLGETQYF. This chain joins TRBV4-1 and TRBJ2-5, with D possibly being TRBD1 (6 bases). V lost 4 bases and J lost 5, with 23 bases in between. This CDR3 comprises 17 residues. Germline V CDR1 and CDR2: MGHRA, YSYEKL.

This clone occurred a few times. The J gene is TRBJ1-6, the V gene TRBV7-9, with D perhaps matching TRBD1 (6 bases). Trimming stripped 5 bases from V and 6 bases from J, with 17 bases between. This CDR3 contains 16 residues. The V gene's germline CDR1 is SEHNR and CDR2 FQNEAQ (reference sequence). Here the CDR3 DNA reads TGTGCCAGCAGCCCACAGGGACGGAACGCTAATTCACCCCTCCACTTT. It translates to CASSPQGRNANSPLHF.

The genes are TRBV5-1 and TRBJ2-3; D ambiguous. The CDR3 is made up of 13 amino acids. V lost 0 bases to trimming and J lost 5 bases, with 7 bases between them. Germline values: CDR1 SGHRS, CDR2 YFSETQ. The CDR3 protein is CASSLVPGDTQYF. The DNA of the CDR3 is TGCGCCAGCAGCTTGGTCCCCGGAGATACGCAGTATTTT. The full variable domain, its missing parts supplied by reference TRBV5-1 and TRBJ2-3, is KAGVTQTPRYLIKTRGQQVTLSCSPISGHRSVSWYQQTPGQGLQFLFEYFSETQRNKGNFPGRFSGRQFSNSRSEMNVSTLELGDSALYLCASSLVPGDTQYFGPGTRLTVL.

The rearrangement links TRBV5-1 to TRBJ2-7; TRBD2 matches at 13 bases. This CDR3 is built from 15 residues. J was trimmed by 3 bases and V by 5 bases; bases with no gene match: 5. Germline CDR1 is SGHRS and CDR2 is YFSETQ. Written as DNA, the CDR3 is TGCGCCAGCAGGACTAGCGGGAGGAACCTCTACGAGCAGTACTTC. This gives the protein CASRTSGRNLYEQYF. The variable domain in full, with the rest retrieved from reference TRBV5-1 and TRBJ2-7, is KAGVTQTPRYLIKTRGQQVTLSCSPISGHRSVSWYQQTPGQGLQFLFEYFSETQRNKGNFPGRFSGRQFSNSRSEMNVSTLELGDSALYLCASRTSGRNLYEQYFGPGTRLTVT.

This chain joins TRBV11-2 and TRBJ2-3; D unresolved. Germline V lookup: CDR1 SGHAT, CDR2 FQNNGV. V was pared by 1 base and J by 0 bases, with 11 bases between. The CDR3 spans 16 residues. The CDR3 DNA reads as TGTGCCAGCAGCTTAGTTTACCCACCAAGCACAGATACGCAGTATTTT. It codes for CASSLVYPPSTDTQYF.

The chain combines TRBV28 with TRBJ2-7, with D possibly being TRBD2 (6 bases). The CDR3 runs to 16 residues. Trimming stripped 7 bases from V and 7 bases from J, with 26 bases between. Germline CDR1 MDHEN, CDR2 SYDVKM. DNA for the CDR3: TGTGCCAGCACCTTCTTTATAGCGGAGCAGGAGGGGGAGCAGTACTTC. Encoded protein: CASTFFIAEQEGEQYF. The full variable domain, completed using reference TRBV28 and TRBJ2-7, is DVKVTQSSRYLVKRTGEKVFLECVQDMDHENMFWYRQDPGLGLRLIYFSYDVKMKEKGDIPEGYSVSREKKERFSLILESASTNQTSMYLCASTFFIAEQEGEQYFGPGTRLTVT.

V usage is TRBV28 and J usage is TRBJ1-4; TRBD1 is a possible D gene (6 bases). The V end was cut by 6 bases, the J end by 8 bases, with 25 bases between. The CDR3 runs 17 residues. CDR1 and CDR2 from the germline V gene are MDHEN and SYDVKM. Here the CDR3 DNA reads TGTGCCAGCAGCCACGTGTTGGGGGGGGCAGACGGGGAAAAACTGTTTTTT. As protein: CASSHVLGGADGEKLFF. Full variable domain (outside the CDR3, taken from reference TRBV28 and TRBJ1-4): DVKVTQSSRYLVKRTGEKVFLECVQDMDHENMFWYRQDPGLGLRLIYFSYDVKMKEKGDIPEGYSVSREKKERFSLILESASTNQTSMYLCASSHVLGGADGEKLFFGSGTQLSVL.

The V call is TRBV3-1 (or the pseudogene TRBV3-2), the J call TRBJ1-4; 7 bases are shared with TRBD1. The CDR3 extends over 15 amino acids. Germline V gene lookup returns CDR1 LGHDT and CDR2 YNNKEL (reference sequence). Trimming cost V 3 bases and J 3 bases; bases outside gene matches: 4. The CDR3 DNA sequence: TGTGCCAGCAGCCAGGCCGGGACAGCTAATGAAAAACTGTTTTTT. Translated, it gives CASSQAGTANEKLFF.

The V gene is TRBV11-1, the J gene TRBJ2-5; D uncertain. Germline CDR1 reads SGHAT; CDR2 reads FQDESV (reference sequence). The CDR3 is 13 amino acids. Trimming stripped 4 bases from V and 3 bases from J, with 9 bases between. The DNA of the CDR3 is TGTGCCAGCAGCTCGTCGAGAAAAGAGACCCAGTACTTC. Its protein is CASSSSRKETQYF.

The chain links TRBV18 to TRBJ1-5; D is unclear. This CDR3 is built from 15 residues. The germline CDR1 and CDR2 sequences are KGHSH and LQKENI. The V gene lost 3 bases and the J gene lost 0 bases, with 9 bases spanning the gap. The CDR3 sequence is CASSPDANSNQPQHF. CDR3 DNA sequence: TGTGCCAGCTCACCCGACGCTAATAGCAATCAGCCCCAGCATTTT.

J is TRBJ2-1 and V is TRBV7-2; the match to TRBD2 covers 7 bases. This CDR3 region has 17 residues. The germline CDR1 and CDR2 sequences are SGHTA and FQGNSA. Trimming took 4 bases from V and 6 from J; bases not matched to a gene: 15. The CDR3 is CASSSRGAGDRVNEQFF. DNA of the CDR3: TGTGCCAGCAGCTCTCGGGGTGCGGGAGATAGGGTCAATGAGCAGTTCTTC.

The chain recombines TRBV2 with TRBJ1-3; D is ambiguous. V was pared by 3 bases and J by 6 bases, with 12 bases between. Germline lookup yields CDR1 SNHLY and CDR2 FYNNEI. The CDR3 is made up of 14 amino acids. CDR3 DNA: TGTGCCAGCAGTGATCCGGGGATTCTAAACACCATATATTTT. Protein sequence: CASSDPGILNTIYF.

The V call is TRBV11-2, the J call TRBJ2-7; 14 bases are a match to TRBD2. The V gene's germline CDR1 is SGHAT and CDR2 FQNNGV. Germline trimming cut 3 bases from V and 5 bases from J; bases unmatched to any gene: 15. The CDR3 has 19 amino acids. The CDR3 sequence is CASSFLKETSGRAHHEQYF. The CDR3 nucleotides read TGTGCCAGCAGCTTTTTAAAAGAGACTAGCGGGAGGGCCCACCACGAGCAGTACTTC.

The table lists this clone with a few counts. The chain carries TRBV7-9 and TRBJ2-5; D remains ambiguous. The CDR3 is 13 residues long. Trimming stripped 3 bases from V and 10 bases from J, with 15 bases between. The germline V gene has CDR1 SEHNR and CDR2 FQNEAQ (reference sequence). The DNA for the CDR3 is TGTGCCAGCAGCTTTCTAACGACGGGTGGCCAGTACTTC. It yields the protein CASSFLTTGGQYF.

The chain links TRBV6-5 to TRBJ2-3; D perhaps matches TRBD2 (5 bases). Trimming removed 6 bases at V and 2 bases at J, with 9 bases between. Germline CDR1 reads MNHEY; CDR2 reads SVGAGI. The CDR3 runs 13 residues. CDR3 in amino acids: CASSSGFTDTQYF. In DNA, the CDR3 is TGTGCCAGCAGCAGCGGTTTCACAGATACGCAGTATTTT.

The V call is TRBV28, the J call TRBJ2-3; a weak D match, TRBD2 (5 bases). CDR1 is MDHEN and CDR2 is SYDVKM in the germline V gene. This CDR3 contains 12 residues. V was shortened by 2 bases and J by 8 bases, with 8 bases between the two germline ends. CDR3 sequence: CASSLKRGTQYF. As DNA, the CDR3 is TGTGCCAGCAGTTTAAAACGGGGTACGCAGTATTTT.

The chain carries TRBV6-4 and TRBJ2-7; a weak D match, TRBD1 (8 bases). This CDR3 spans 14 amino acids. The ends were cut back, 6 bases at V and 7 bases at J, with 19 bases in the middle. In germline, CDR1 is MRHNA, CDR2 SNTAGT. The CDR3 coding sequence is TGTGCCAGCAGATACAGGGGGGGCCGTTGGGAGCAGTACTTC. It is translated as CASRYRGGRWEQYF.